The T cell receptor (beta chain) under discussion was sequenced for a study of blood T cells in healthy people across ages. Study findings and constraints: Those diversity estimates obtained from one million T cells were thought to be underestimates. Both naive CD4+ cell counts and diversity were greater in long-lived donors than in aged donors.

For the second PCR, which ran for 7 to 11 cycles, a sample-barcoded 5' primer and a J-beta primer mix were used. One entry per CDR3 protein, called by TCRdb with MiXCR from the 5' RACE reads. The sample has roughly 680,000 distinct CDR3 sequences, around 50% seen once. Germline V gives CDR1 MGHRA, CDR2 YSYEKL. Unmatched junction bases numbered 10, after V lost 3 bases and J lost 4 bases. CDR3 length: 16 amino acids. There are many counts of this clonotype. Its target is not known. This receptor was obtained from a woman older than 75 in good health. Sequenced material: blood. This chain links TRBV4-1 with TRBJ2-7; TRBD1 agrees at 9 bases. CDR3 sequence (DNA): TGCGCCAGCAGCCAGTTAGAGGCACAGGGGGCTTACGAGCAGTACTTC. This sequence encodes CASSQLEAQGAYEQYF.